The TCR beta chain under discussion was sequenced for a study of shared clonotypes between healthy human individuals. In the study overall: The donors, two women and three men, were aged 18 to 49. Each donor's CD8 memory used one plate, CD8 naive two, each CD4 subset three.

The CDR3 totals 14 residues. The V segment lost 6 bases and the J segment 0 bases; nucleotides outside the gene matches: 4. Looked up from germline, CDR1 is SGDLS and CDR2 is YYNGEE. Several immunoSEQ plates received, in even portions, the genomic DNA of each subset. TCRdb's table, derived via immunoSEQ multiplex PCR, lists solely in-frame clones and lacks some. This sample carries about 2 million clones, about 95% of them seen once, and the ten largest clones take approximately 1.2%. Positive CCR7 selection of CD45RO-negative cells yielded the naive CD8 cells, and terminally differentiated effector memory CD45RA+ cells were excluded. Those who donated were healthy HIV-negative adults, with no recent acute infections or vaccinations reported.

Sequenced: naive CD8+ T cells sorted from blood. This TCR came from a man younger than 30 in good health. The chain uses TRBV9 and TRBJ2-5; 8 nucleotides agree with TRBD2. This chain's CDR3 is CASTRGGDQETQYF. CDR3 nucleotide sequence: TGTGCCAGCACCCGGGGGGGGGACCAAGAGACCCAGTACTTC. Full variable domain (missing parts from reference TRBV9 and TRBJ2-5): DSGVTQTPKHLITATGQRVTLRCSPRSGDLSVYWYQQSLDQGLQFLIQYYNGEERAKGNILERFSAQQFPDLHSELNLSSLELGDSALYFCASTRGGDQETQYFGPGTRLLVL.